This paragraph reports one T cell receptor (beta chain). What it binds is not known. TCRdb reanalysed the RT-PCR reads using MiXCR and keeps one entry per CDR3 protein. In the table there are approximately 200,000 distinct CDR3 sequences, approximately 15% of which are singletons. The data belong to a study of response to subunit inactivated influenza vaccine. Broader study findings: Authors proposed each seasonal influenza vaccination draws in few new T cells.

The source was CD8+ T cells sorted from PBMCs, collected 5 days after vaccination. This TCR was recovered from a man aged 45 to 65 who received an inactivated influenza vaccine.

The CDR3 DNA follows: TGTGCCAGCAGCTTTTCAACCTCAGGAACCGGGGAGCTGTTTTTT. This gives the protein CASSFSTSGTGELFF. This rearrangement joins TRBV11-2 to TRBJ2-2, with D hard to call. Germline lookup yields CDR1 SGHAT and CDR2 FQNNGV. CDR3 length equals 15 residues. V lost 3 bases and J lost 5, with 13 bases in between.